This T cell receptor (beta chain) originates from a study of T-cell memory formation after mild COVID-19. TCRdb ran MiXCR on the 5' RACE reads and lists one entry per CDR3 protein. The sample lists 30,000 to 50,000 distinct CDR3 sequences, about 6.1% occurring once. This clonotype was seen a few times. Trimming took off 1 base at V and 2 bases at J, with 11 bases between the two ends. The CDR3 contains 16 residues. Germline CDR1 reads LNHNV; CDR2 reads YYDKDF (reference sequence). The sequence was collected from an adult who had mild COVID-19 (a few samples of this study predate the infection). Cell type and time point are not known. Sequenced sample: PBMCs or a T cell subset sorted from them (not recorded which). This sequence joins TRBV15 and TRBJ2-2, with no clear D. The CDR3 region is CATSRGRGVNTGELFF. DNA of the CDR3: TGTGCCACCAGCAGAGGTAGAGGAGTCAACACCGGGGAGCTGTTTTTT.